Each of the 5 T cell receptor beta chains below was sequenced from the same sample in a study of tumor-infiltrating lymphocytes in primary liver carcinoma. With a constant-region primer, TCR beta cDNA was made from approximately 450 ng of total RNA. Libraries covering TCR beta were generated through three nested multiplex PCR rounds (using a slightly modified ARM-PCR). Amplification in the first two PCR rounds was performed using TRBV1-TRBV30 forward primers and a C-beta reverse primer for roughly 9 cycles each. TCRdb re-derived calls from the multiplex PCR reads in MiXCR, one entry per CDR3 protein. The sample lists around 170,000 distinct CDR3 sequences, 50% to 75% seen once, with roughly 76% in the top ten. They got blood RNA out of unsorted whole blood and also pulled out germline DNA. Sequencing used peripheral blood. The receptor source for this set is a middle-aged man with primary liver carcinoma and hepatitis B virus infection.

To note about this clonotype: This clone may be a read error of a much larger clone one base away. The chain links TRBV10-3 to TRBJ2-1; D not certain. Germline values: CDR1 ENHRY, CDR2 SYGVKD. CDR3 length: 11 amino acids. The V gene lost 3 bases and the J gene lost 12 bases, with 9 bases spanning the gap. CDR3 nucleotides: TGTGCCATCAGTGAAGAGTCTCGGCAGTTCTTC. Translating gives CAISEESRQFF.

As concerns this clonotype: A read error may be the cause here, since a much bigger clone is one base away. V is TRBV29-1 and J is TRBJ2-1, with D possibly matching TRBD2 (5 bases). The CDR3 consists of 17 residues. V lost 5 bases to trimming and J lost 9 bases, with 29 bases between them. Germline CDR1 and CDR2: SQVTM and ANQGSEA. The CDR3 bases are TGCAGCGTTCCGTCATATAGCGTGAGGGCATTTCCCAGTGAGCAGTTCTTC. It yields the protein CSVPSYSVRAFPSEQFF.

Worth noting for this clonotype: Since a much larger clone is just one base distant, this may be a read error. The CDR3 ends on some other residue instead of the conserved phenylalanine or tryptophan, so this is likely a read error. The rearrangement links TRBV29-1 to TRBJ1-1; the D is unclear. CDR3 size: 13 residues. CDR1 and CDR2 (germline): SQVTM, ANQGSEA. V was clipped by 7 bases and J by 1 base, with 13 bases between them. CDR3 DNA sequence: TGCAGCGCCCAGACCCTGGGGAACACTGAAGCTTTCTTA. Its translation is CSAQTLGNTEAFL.

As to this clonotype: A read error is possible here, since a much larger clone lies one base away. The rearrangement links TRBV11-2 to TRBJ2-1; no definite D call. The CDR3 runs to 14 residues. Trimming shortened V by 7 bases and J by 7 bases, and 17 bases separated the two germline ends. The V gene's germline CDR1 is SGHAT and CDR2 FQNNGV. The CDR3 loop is CASIPLGRGNEQFF. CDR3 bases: TGTGCCAGCATCCCCCTTGGCCGAGGAAATGAGCAGTTCTTC.

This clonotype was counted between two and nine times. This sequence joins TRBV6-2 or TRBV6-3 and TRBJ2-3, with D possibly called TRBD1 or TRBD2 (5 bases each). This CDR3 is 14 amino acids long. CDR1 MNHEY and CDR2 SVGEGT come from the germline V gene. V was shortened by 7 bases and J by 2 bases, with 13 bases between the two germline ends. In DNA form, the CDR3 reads TGTGCCAGCAAGAGGGACGCAATCACAGATACGCAGTATTTT. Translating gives CASKRDAITDTQYF.